These 20 T cell receptor beta chains were sequenced from one sample in a study of Tregs in tolerant kidney transplant recipients. Using immunoSEQ multiplex PCR, the repertoire was profiled, and TCRdb retains in-frame clones only, with some absent. The specimen's table records approximately 30,000 clones. The sample in question was CD8+ T cells from blood, obtained before the transplant. These receptors all come from a human donor who received a combined kidney and bone marrow transplant.

Regarding this clone: Read sequence stops 3 residues before the CDR3 end, and the germline J gene provides the missing end. V and J are TRBV6-2 or TRBV6-3 and TRBJ1-5, with no clear D. Germline CDR1 reads MNHEY; CDR2 reads SVGEGT. V was pared by 6 bases and J by 8 bases, with 11 bases between. The CDR3 sequence is 12 residues long. The CDR3 bases that were read are TGTGCCAGCAGCTCTGAAAGGGAGCCC. Translating gives CASSSEREP. The CDR3 in full is CASSSEREPQHF.

Points on this clone: The read finishes 3 residues shy of the CDR3 end, and the germline J gene is used to complete it. The gene calls are TRBV19 and TRBJ2-1; a possible D gene is TRBD2 (6 bases). This CDR3 comprises 13 residues. Trimming took 9 bases from V and 7 from J, leaving 16 bases between them. The germline V gene encodes CDR1 LNHDA and CDR2 SQIVND (reference sequence). The sequenced CDR3 bases are TGTGCCAGCGCCGCAGGACTAAGGAATGAG. Its protein product is CASAAGLRNE. The whole CDR3 region reads CASAAGLRNEQFF.

About this clone: The observed sequence ends 3 residues before the CDR3 terminus, with the missing tail filled in from the germline J gene. This sequence joins TRBV14 and TRBJ2-1; 7 bases map to TRBD2. The germline gives CDR1 SGHDN, CDR2 FVKESK. The V and J ends lost 4 bases and 8 bases, in that order; junction bases with no gene match: 14. The CDR3 extends over 16 amino acids. CDR3 loop: CASSRPSGNIRDEQFF. CDR3 bases read: TGTGCCAGCAGCCGTCCCAGCGGGAATATCAGAGATGAG.

Concerning this clone itself: The read halts 3 residues ahead of the CDR3 end, with the missing end drawn from the germline J gene. The rearrangement joins TRBV5-6 to TRBJ1-2, with 7 bases aligning to TRBD1. The germline V gene encodes CDR1 SGHDT and CDR2 YYEEEE. The CDR3 covers 14 residues. V lost 4 bases and J lost 3; bases outside the gene matches: 6. CDR3 sequence: CASSPGQAYYGYTF. The sequenced part of the CDR3 DNA is TGTGCCAGCAGCCCCGGACAGGCTTACTATGGC.

Concerning this clone itself: Read data end 3 residues before the CDR3 end; the end is taken from the germline J gene. V gene TRBV19 combines with J gene TRBJ2-7; possibly TRBD2 for D (5 bases). The CDR3 has 17 amino acids. The germline gives CDR1 LNHDA, CDR2 SQIVND (reference sequence). V was cut by 1 base and J by 3 bases, with 19 bases left in between. The covered CDR3 bases are TGTGCCAGTAGTATAGCGGCTAGCCTCCCCGGGGTCTACGAG. As protein: CASSIAASLPGVYE. The whole CDR3 protein reads CASSIAASLPGVYEQYF.

Notes on this clone: The CDR3 is cut off 3 residues early in the read; its end comes from the germline J gene. The chain joins TRBV6-4 to TRBJ2-1; D is possibly TRBD1 (6 bases). The CDR3 length is 18 residues. Trimming took off 2 bases at V and 0 bases at J, with 17 bases between the two ends. CDR1 and CDR2 (germline): MRHNA, SNTAGT. CDR3 residues: CASSDLAFDRFSYNEQFF. CDR3 bases read: TGTGCCAGCAGTGACCTCGCTTTCGACAGGTTCTCCTACAATGAG.

A word on this clone: The CDR3 goes on 3 residues after the read ends, and that part is filled in from the germline J gene. The chain uses TRBV7-9 and TRBJ2-1; TRBD2 might be the D (5 bases). The CDR3 has 14 amino acids. The ends were cut back, 5 bases at V and 8 bases at J, with 16 bases in the middle. CDR1 and CDR2 (germline): SEHNR, FQNEAQ (reference sequence). The CDR3 sequence: CASSQSGFEDEQFF. The CDR3 bases that were read are TGTGCCAGCAGCCAGAGCGGATTTGAGGATGAG.

A note on this clone: The DNA ends 3 residues before the CDR3 does, and the rest of the CDR3 is filled in from the germline J gene. The chain has TRBV7-2 and TRBJ2-7, with 10 bases matching TRBD2. This CDR3 region has 14 residues. CDR1 is SGHTA and CDR2 is FQGNSA in the germline V gene. V was clipped by 5 bases and J by 4 bases; unmatched bases: 5. The sequenced part of the CDR3 DNA is TGTGCCAGCAGCCAGGGACTAGCGATATACGAG. Its translation: CASSQGLAIYE. The CDR3 reads in full as CASSQGLAIYEQYF.

In the case of this clone: From the germline J gene comes the end of the CDR3, since the read stops 3 residues before it. V and J are TRBV19 and TRBJ2-1; 10 nucleotides match TRBD2. CDR1 LNHDA and CDR2 SQIVND come from the germline V gene (reference sequence). Losses at the gene ends were 4 bases for V and 4 bases for J; bases not matched to a gene: 1. The CDR3 is made up of 14 amino acids. The CDR3 sequence: CASSRTSGYNEQFF. The covered CDR3 bases are TGTGCCAGTAGTAGGACTAGCGGATACAATGAG.

Points on this clone: Read coverage stops 3 residues before the CDR3 terminus; the germline J gene supplies the remainder. V is TRBV7-9 and J is TRBJ2-1; 7 bases fit TRBD2. CDR1 and CDR2 (germline): SEHNR, FQNEAQ (reference sequence). The CDR3 is 15 amino acids. Losses at the gene ends were 1 base for V and 2 bases for J; bases not matched to a gene: 2. The sequenced CDR3 bases are TGTGCCAGCAGCTTAGTCGGGGGGACCTACAATGAG. Amino acids: CASSLVGGTYNE. The entire CDR3 protein reads CASSLVGGTYNEQFF.

CDR3 bases read: TGTGCCAGCAGCCGGTGGCTAGCGGGAGTGTTTGAGACC. It codes for CASSRWLAGVFET. The entire CDR3 sequence reads CASSRWLAGVFETQYF. This chain connects TRBV6-2 or TRBV6-3 to TRBJ2-5, with 10 bases that match TRBD2. Read data end 3 residues before the CDR3 end; the end is taken from the germline J gene. CDR3 length: 16 residues. After removal of 6 bases from V and 5 bases from J, the junction contained 12 bases not matched to a gene. The germline V gene encodes CDR1 MNHEY and CDR2 SVGEGT.

CDR3 bases read: TGTGCCAGTAGTTCCCCGGGGGGAAACACTGAA. It encodes CASSSPGGNTE. From start to end, the CDR3 is CASSSPGGNTEAFF. The chain combines TRBV19 with TRBJ1-1; a possible D gene is TRBD1 (5 bases). From the germline J gene comes the end of the CDR3, since the read stops 3 residues before it. The germline CDR1 and CDR2 sequences are LNHDA and SQIVND (reference sequence). Trimming took off 5 bases at V and 2 bases at J, with 12 bases between the two ends. This CDR3 region has 14 residues.

As for this clone: The CDR3 goes on 3 residues after the read ends, and that part is filled in from the germline J gene. The chain couples TRBV10-1 to TRBJ2-2, with D tentatively TRBD2 (5 bases). The germline V gene encodes CDR1 WNHNN and CDR2 SYGVQD (reference sequence). The CDR3 sequence is 15 residues long. Trimming pared 10 bases from V and 5 bases from J, leaving 20 bases between. The CDR3 region is CATPEQGPGTGELFF. Incomplete CDR3 DNA: TGCGCCACCCCTGAGCAAGGGCCGGGGACCGGGGAG.

In the case of this clone: The observed sequence ends 3 residues before the CDR3 terminus, with the missing tail filled in from the germline J gene. This chain joins TRBV29-1 and TRBJ1-2; a weak D match, TRBD1 (5 bases). CDR1 and CDR2 (germline): SQVTM, ANQGSEA. Trimming shortened V by 0 bases and J by 4 bases, and 18 bases separated the two germline ends. CDR3 size: 16 residues. The CDR3 bases that were read are TGCAGCGTTGAAGATCTTGGGGGGACCACACTCTATGGC. Protein: CSVEDLGGTTLYG. The full CDR3 protein is CSVEDLGGTTLYGYTF.

About this clone: The read gets to within 3 residues of the CDR3 end, and the germline J gene fills in the rest. This chain links TRBV30 with TRBJ2-1; TRBD2 aligns across 7 bases. Germline trimming cut 4 bases from V and 4 bases from J; bases unmatched to any gene: 13. The CDR3 spans 16 residues. The germline V gene has CDR1 GTSNPN and CDR2 SVGIG (reference sequence). The part of the CDR3 DNA that was read is TGTGCCTGGACCGCCCCCAGACTAGCAATTTACAATGAG. Residues: CAWTAPRLAIYNE. The full CDR3 sequence reads CAWTAPRLAIYNEQFF.

Incomplete CDR3 DNA: TGTGCCAGCAGCCAAGGTGTTGGCGGTGAG. Its protein is CASSQGVGGE. The whole CDR3 protein reads CASSQGVGGEQFF. The chain uses TRBV4-2 and TRBJ2-1, with D hard to call. The observed sequence ends 3 residues before the CDR3 terminus, with the missing tail filled in from the germline J gene. V was pared by 1 base and J by 9 bases, with 10 bases between. This CDR3 comprises 13 residues. Germline CDR1 LGHNA, CDR2 YNFKEQ.

Of note for this clone: The CDR3 end lies 3 residues beyond the end of the read and is filled in from the germline J gene. The chain uses TRBV19 and TRBJ1-1, with a tentative D call TRBD1 (6 bases). Trimming pared 4 bases from V and 0 bases from J, leaving 9 bases between. The CDR3 contains 14 residues. Germline V gene sequence: CDR1 LNHDA, CDR2 SQIVND (reference sequence). The CDR3 is CASSTWTVNTEAFF. Partial CDR3 DNA: TGTGCCAGTAGTACATGGACAGTGAACACTGAA.

In the case of this clone: The read finishes 3 residues shy of the CDR3 end, and the germline J gene is used to complete it. The chain recombines TRBV30 with TRBJ2-7, with D maybe TRBD1 (6 bases). This CDR3 comprises 15 residues. V lost 1 base, J lost 2 bases, and 15 bases lay in between. Germline V gene lookup returns CDR1 GTSNPN and CDR2 SVGIG (reference sequence). The covered CDR3 bases are TGTGCCTGGAGTGCCCCCAGTGGGGACACCTACGAG. Translated: CAWSAPSGDTYE. The whole CDR3 is CAWSAPSGDTYEQYF.

Turning to this clone: The CDR3 end falls 3 residues outside the read, so it is completed with the germline J gene. The rearrangement links TRBV19 to TRBJ2-1; TRBD2 aligns across 7 bases. The length of the CDR3 is 14 residues. Germline V gene sequence: CDR1 LNHDA, CDR2 SQIVND (reference sequence). Germline trimming cut 10 bases from V and 0 bases from J; bases unmatched to any gene: 6. CDR3 in amino acids: CATGSGSSYNEQFF. CDR3 DNA, as far as it was read: TGTGCCACCGGTAGCGGGTCCTCCTACAATGAG.

The sequenced part of the CDR3 DNA is TGTGCCAGCAGCTTAAGACAATCGAACACCGGGGAG. Translating it yields CASSLRQSNTGE. The whole CDR3 is CASSLRQSNTGELFF. The gene calls are TRBV13 and TRBJ2-2; D ambiguous. The read comes to an end 3 residues before the CDR3 does, leaving the germline J gene to fill in the end. Per germline, CDR1 PRHDT and CDR2 FYEKMQ (reference sequence). The CDR3 consists of 15 residues. V lost 2 bases and J lost 0, with 7 bases in between.